Below are 24 T cell receptor beta chains sequenced from a single sample in a study of post-analysis software for immune sequencing data (dated by TCRdb to 2015 to 2017). Library prep was done by PCR. Sequencing instrument: Illumina HiSeq 2500. Unique molecular identifiers were incorporated into TCR beta cDNA libraries to reduce PCR and sequencing biases. In TCRdb, the public reads were trimmed at Q25 with fastp and aligned with MiXCR, with productive beta chains retained. Here each entry gathers all rows of one CDR3 protein and keeps the most common genes and DNA. The sample data list about 620,000 distinct CDR3 sequences, and around 44% of these were observed just once. The ten biggest clones cover 1.5% to 2% of the sample. These receptors have no known antigen. Beyond this particular receptor, the publication reports: Patients showed significantly higher frequencies than controls for a handful of TRBV segments, among them TRBV5-6, TRBV5-1 and TRBV20-1.

The sequencing sample was made of blood. Receptor source: a girl aged 10-17 years with multiple sclerosis.

Remarks on this clonotype: Mismatch with germline at one junction end may stem from a read error. This sequence joins TRBV29-1 and TRBJ1-1; perhaps TRBD1 as D (6 bases). CDR1 and CDR2 from the germline V gene are SQVTM and ANQGSEA. The CDR3 loop spans 15 amino acids. CDR3 loop: CSVEAPGHPNTEAFF. CDR3 DNA: TGCAGCGTCGAAGCCCCGGGACACCCGAACACTGAAGCTTTCTTT.

The J gene is TRBJ2-6, the V gene TRBV10-3; perhaps TRBD2 as D (5 bases). Trimming removed 0 bases at V and 12 bases at J, with 15 bases between. Per germline, CDR1 ENHRY and CDR2 SYGVKD. The CDR3 contains 15 residues. CDR3 nucleotides: TGTGCCATCAGTGAGTCCGGGGAGTTTTCTAGCGTCCTGACTTTC. As protein: CAISESGEFSSVLTF.

In this sample, this clonotype turned up once. This rearrangement joins TRBV5-1 to TRBJ1-1; D is undetermined. Trimming pared 4 bases from V and 5 bases from J, leaving 15 bases between. Germline loops: CDR1 SGHRS, CDR2 YFSETQ. CDR3 length: 14 residues. CDR3 protein: CASSVGPRGTEAFF. CDR3 in DNA: TGCGCCAGCAGCGTCGGGCCCCGAGGGACTGAAGCTTTCTTT.

About this clonotype itself: One end of the junction varies from germline; a read error may be responsible. The V and J genes are TRBV20-1 and TRBJ2-3; no firm D call. Germline values: CDR1 DFQATT, CDR2 SNEGSKA (reference sequence). The CDR3 totals 13 residues. CDR3 residues: CRARDQGPDTQYF. The CDR3 DNA is TGCAGGGCTAGAGATCAAGGGCCAGATACGCAGTATTTT.

The rearrangement links TRBV28 to TRBJ2-4; D is ambiguous. Deletions cut 2 bases from V and 2 bases from J, with 1 base between. Germline V gene data show CDR1 as MDHEN and CDR2 as SYDVKM. CDR3 length: 12 residues. The CDR3 loop reads CASSLTKNIQYF. Here the CDR3 DNA reads TGTGCCAGCAGTTTAACCAAAAACATTCAGTACTTC.

The V gene is TRBV20-1, the J gene TRBJ2-5; D may be TRBD1 or TRBD2 (5 bases each). This CDR3 is 14 amino acids long. Germline CDR1 is DFQATT and CDR2 is SNEGSKA (reference sequence). The V gene lost 5 bases and the J gene lost 11 bases, with 24 bases spanning the gap. The CDR3 spells CSAPNRGPYNEQYF. The CDR3 DNA reads TGCAGTGCTCCGAATCGGGGCCCATACAATGAGCAGTACTTC.

The rearrangement links TRBV21-1 to TRBJ2-1. TRBV21-1 is termed a pseudogene. The CDR3 is 14 amino acids. The CDR3: CASSKTSPLIEQFF. DNA for the CDR3: TGTGCCAGCAGCAAAACGTCTCCATTAATAGAGCAGTTCTTC.

V and J are TRBV10-3 and TRBJ2-5; 9 bases agree with TRBD1. This CDR3 region has 16 residues. The V gene end was trimmed by 3 bases and the J gene end by 5 bases; junction bases not matched to a gene: 10. Germline CDR1 is ENHRY and CDR2 is SYGVKD. The DNA for the CDR3 is TGTGCCATCAGTGATATCAGGACAGGGGTTTTGGAGACCCAGTACTTC. Translated, it gives CAISDIRTGVLETQYF.

About this clonotype: One junction end does not reproduce the germline sequence, and a read error may be involved. The chain uses TRBV29-1 and TRBJ1-1; D not certain. Germline CDR1 reads SQVTM; CDR2 reads ANQGSEA. The CDR3 length is 11 residues. CDR3 sequence reads: CGVEMNTEAFF. The CDR3 nucleotides are TGCGGCGTTGAGATGAACACTGAAGCTTTCTTT.

The chain combines TRBV20-1 with TRBJ2-1, with 8 bases that match TRBD2. CDR3 size: 16 residues. The germline gives CDR1 DFQATT, CDR2 SNEGSKA (reference sequence). Trimming cost V 1 base and J 8 bases; bases outside gene matches: 13. The CDR3 coding sequence is TGCAGTGCTAGAGCCGGATTAGCGGGGTGGGGAGATGAGCAGTTCTTC. Amino acids: CSARAGLAGWGDEQFF.

In this sample, this clonotype turned up a few times. This chain connects TRBV7-2 to TRBJ2-1; D remains ambiguous. V was shortened by 3 bases and J by 10 bases, with 13 bases between the two germline ends. The CDR3 covers 13 residues. Germline CDR1 is SGHTA and CDR2 is FQGNSA. The CDR3 nucleotides are TGTGCCAGCAGCTTTCTTAGTAGTGGCGAGCAGTTCTTC. Amino acids: CASSFLSSGEQFF.

This clonotype was seen a handful of times. This chain's CDR3 is CASSLLGTTGSGEQYF. In DNA, the CDR3 is TGTGCCAGCAGCTTACTGGGGACTACCGGATCTGGCGAGCAGTACTTC. The rearrangement links TRBV7-2 to TRBJ2-7; TRBD2 agrees at 7 bases. CDR1 SGHTA and CDR2 FQGNSA come from the germline V gene. The V and J ends lost 2 bases and 6 bases, in that order; junction bases with no gene match: 13. CDR3 size: 16 residues. The full variable domain, in which reference TRBV7-2 and TRBJ2-7 provide the parts outside the CDR3, is GAGVSQSPSNKVTEKGKDVELRCDPISGHTALYWYRQSLGQGLEFLIYFQGNSAPDKSGLPSDRFSAERTGGSVSTLTIQRTQQEDSAVYLCASSLLGTTGSGEQYFGPGTRLTVT.

Concerning this clonotype: This may be a read error: a much more frequent sequence differs by one nucleotide. V usage is TRBV6-1 and J usage is TRBJ2-5; the D gene could be TRBD1 or TRBD2 (5 bases each). The assigned J gene may be wrong: the sequence end matches TRBJ2-7 better. Germline V gene data show CDR1 as MNHNS and CDR2 as SASEGT. The CDR3 loop spans 16 amino acids. The CDR3 spells CASSDPTGAAGYEQYF. For the CDR3, the DNA is TGTGCCAGCAGTGATCCCACCGGGGCAGCTGGGTACGAGCAGTACTTC.

This clonotype was counted between two and nine times. The chain couples TRBV6-2 or TRBV6-3 to TRBJ2-1; 9 bases map to TRBD2. CDR3 length: 17 amino acids. J was trimmed by 6 bases and V by 3 bases; bases with no gene match: 12. Germline assignment: CDR1 MNHEY and CDR2 SVGEGT. CDR3 protein: CASSYYPTSGLVNEQFF. CDR3 DNA: TGTGCCAGCAGTTATTACCCGACTAGCGGCCTGGTCAATGAGCAGTTCTTC.

The chain employs TRBV6-1 and TRBJ1-4, with D perhaps matching TRBD1 (6 bases). The CDR3 loop spans 18 amino acids. The V gene lost 0 bases and the J gene lost 6 bases, with 20 bases spanning the gap. The germline V gene encodes CDR1 MNHNS and CDR2 SASEGT. CDR3 sequence (DNA): TGTGCCAGCAGTGAAGCGGGGACACTGGGGGTAGGGGATGAAAAACTGTTTTTT. It translates to CASSEAGTLGVGDEKLFF.

The rearrangement links TRBV6-4 to TRBJ2-2, with 9 nucleotides matching TRBD1. The junction had 9 bases not matched to a gene; V was cut back by 6 bases and J by 7 bases. Germline V gene sequence: CDR1 MRHNA, CDR2 SNTAGT. The CDR3 consists of 15 residues. CDR3 nucleotides: TGTGCCAGCAGACCACAGGGGGCCGGAGGCGGGGAGCTGTTTTTT. This translates into CASRPQGAGGGELFF.

This clonotype occurred a few times. The gene calls are TRBV9 and TRBJ2-7, with D unclear. V dropped 3 bases and J dropped 3 bases, with 16 bases sitting between them. This CDR3 has 15 residues. Germline V lookup: CDR1 SGDLS, CDR2 YYNGEE. This CDR3 reads CASSANSPYGYEQYF. The CDR3 DNA is TGTGCCAGCAGCGCTAACTCACCCTATGGCTACGAGCAGTACTTC. Filled out from reference TRBV9 and TRBJ2-7, the complete variable domain reads DSGVTQTPKHLITATGQRVTLRCSPRSGDLSVYWYQQSLDQGLQFLIQYYNGEERAKGNILERFSAQQFPDLHSELNLSSLELGDSALYFCASSANSPYGYEQYFGPGTRLTVT.

This clonotype was seen only a few times. The chain employs TRBV10-2 and TRBJ2-5; no clear D gene. The J call is uncertain, as TRBJ2-7 better fits the DNA end. CDR1 and CDR2 from the germline V gene are WSHSY and SAAADI. The CDR3 covers 17 residues. CDR3 sequence reads: CASSESGPSARTHEQYF. CDR3 nucleotides: TGCGCCAGCAGTGAGTCAGGGCCTTCAGCTCGGACCCACGAGCAGTACTTC.

The V call is TRBV15, the J call TRBJ2-2, with D unclear. Looked up from germline, CDR1 is LNHNV and CDR2 is YYDKDF (reference sequence). V was cut by 0 bases and J by 5 bases, with 10 bases left in between. The CDR3 contains 15 residues. CDR3 DNA sequence: TGTGCCACCAGCAGAGATCGGGCACCGACCGGGGAGCTGTTTTTT. Translated: CATSRDRAPTGELFF. The full variable domain, its missing parts supplied by reference TRBV15 and TRBJ2-2, is DAMVIQNPRYQVTQFGKPVTLSCSQTLNHNVMYWYQQKSSQAPKLLFHYYDKDFNNEADTPDNFQSRRPNTSFCFLDIRSPGLGDTAMYLCATSRDRAPTGELFFGEGSRLTVL.

V gene TRBV3-1 combines with J gene TRBJ1-6; D might be TRBD1 (5 bases). The V end lost 4 bases, the J end lost 7 bases, and 11 bases lay between the germline ends. The CDR3 has 14 amino acids. Germline values: CDR1 LGHDT, CDR2 YNNKEL (reference sequence). The CDR3 bases are TGTGCCAGCAGCCCGTCAGGGTTGAATTCACCCCTCCACTTT. This codes for CASSPSGLNSPLHF.

This sequence joins TRBV7-2 and TRBJ2-5, with no clear D. With 6 bases removed from V and 4 bases from J, the gap between germline ends came to 6 bases. CDR1 is SGHTA, CDR2 FQGNSA, per germline. The CDR3 is made up of 11 amino acids. The CDR3 bases are TGTGCCAGCAGGAACGTAGAGACCCAGTACTTC. As protein: CASRNVETQYF. Combining the CDR3 with reference TRBV7-2 and TRBJ2-5 gives the whole variable domain GAGVSQSPSNKVTEKGKDVELRCDPISGHTALYWYRQSLGQGLEFLIYFQGNSAPDKSGLPSDRFSAERTGGSVSTLTIQRTQQEDSAVYLCASRNVETQYFGPGTRLLVL.

In this sample, this clonotype turned up a few times. The rearrangement joins TRBV20-1 to TRBJ1-5; D not certain. The CDR3 contains 15 residues. In germline, CDR1 is DFQATT, CDR2 SNEGSKA (reference sequence). The ends were cut back, 0 bases at V and 4 bases at J, with 13 bases in the middle. In DNA form, the CDR3 reads TGCAGTGCTAGAGATTGGTTAGGGCAAAATCAGCCCCAGCATTTT. Translating it yields CSARDWLGQNQPQHF.

This rearrangement joins TRBV7-6 to TRBJ2-3, with TRBD2 matching over 14 bases. V gave up 3 bases and J gave up 9 bases; unmatched junction bases: 20. Germline V gene sequence: CDR1 SGHVS, CDR2 FNYEAQ. The CDR3 totals 20 residues. The CDR3 nucleotides read TGTGCCAGCAGCTTGAACGGGGCGGGGACTAGCGGGGGCCCCGTATCCACGCAGTATTTT. This gives the protein CASSLNGAGTSGGPVSTQYF.

This clonotype was seen a few times. The chain has TRBV12-3 or TRBV12-4 and TRBJ1-2, with TRBD1 matching 7 bases. This CDR3 has 14 residues. The V and J ends lost 3 bases and 4 bases, in that order; junction bases with no gene match: 5. The CDR3 bases are TGTGCCAGCAGTTTGGAGGGGGCGCGCTATGGCTACACCTTC. Translating gives CASSLEGARYGYTF.